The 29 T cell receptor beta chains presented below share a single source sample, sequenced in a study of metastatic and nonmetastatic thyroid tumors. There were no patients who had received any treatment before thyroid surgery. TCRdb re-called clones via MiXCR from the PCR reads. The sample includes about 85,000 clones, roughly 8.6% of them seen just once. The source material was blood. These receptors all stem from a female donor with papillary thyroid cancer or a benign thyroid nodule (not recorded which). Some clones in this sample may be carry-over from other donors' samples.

This CDR3 is CASSPTGVDQPQHF. The CDR3 DNA follows: TGTGCCAGCAGCCCTACAGGGGTAGATCAGCCCCAGCATTTT. The chain is built from TRBV9 and TRBJ1-5; 7 nucleotides agree with TRBD1. There are 14 residues in the CDR3. The germline V gene has CDR1 SGDLS and CDR2 YYNGEE. V lost 4 bases to trimming and J lost 5 bases; unmatched junction nucleotides: 6.

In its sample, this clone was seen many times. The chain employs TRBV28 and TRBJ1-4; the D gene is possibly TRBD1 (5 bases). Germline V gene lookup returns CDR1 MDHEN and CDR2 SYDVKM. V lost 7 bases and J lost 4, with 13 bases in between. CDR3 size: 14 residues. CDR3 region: CASTRPQGNEKLFF. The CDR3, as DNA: TGTGCCAGCACCCGTCCCCAGGGTAATGAAAAACTGTTTTTT. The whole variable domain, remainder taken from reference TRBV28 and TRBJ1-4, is DVKVTQSSRYLVKRTGEKVFLECVQDMDHENMFWYRQDPGLGLRLIYFSYDVKMKEKGDIPEGYSVSREKKERFSLILESASTNQTSMYLCASTRPQGNEKLFFGSGTQLSVL.

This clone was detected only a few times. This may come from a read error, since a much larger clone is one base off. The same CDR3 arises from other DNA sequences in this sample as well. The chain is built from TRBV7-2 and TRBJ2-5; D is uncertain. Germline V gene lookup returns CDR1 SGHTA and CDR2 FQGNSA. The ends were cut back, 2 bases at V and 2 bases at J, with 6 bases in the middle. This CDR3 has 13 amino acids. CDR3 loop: CASSLTVQETQYF. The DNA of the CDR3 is TGTGCCAGCAGCTTAACGGTTCAAGAGACCCAGTACTTC.

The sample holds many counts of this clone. The CDR3 DNA reads as TGTGCCAGCAGCTTAGAAGGTTTTAGCGGGGGGGCAGGAGATACGCAGTATTTT. Amino acid sequence: CASSLEGFSGGAGDTQYF. The rearrangement links TRBV11-2 to TRBJ2-3; the match to TRBD2 covers 11 bases. Per germline, CDR1 SGHAT and CDR2 FQNNGV. The CDR3 length is 18 residues. With V trimmed by 0 bases and J by 5 bases, 10 bases remained unmatched. Together with reference TRBV11-2 and TRBJ2-3, the CDR3 gives the full variable domain: EAGVAQSPRYKIIEKRQSVAFWCNPISGHATLYWYQQILGQGPKLLIQFQNNGVVDDSQLPKDRFSAERLKGVDSTLKIQPAKLEDSAVYLCASSLEGFSGGAGDTQYFGPGTRLTVL.

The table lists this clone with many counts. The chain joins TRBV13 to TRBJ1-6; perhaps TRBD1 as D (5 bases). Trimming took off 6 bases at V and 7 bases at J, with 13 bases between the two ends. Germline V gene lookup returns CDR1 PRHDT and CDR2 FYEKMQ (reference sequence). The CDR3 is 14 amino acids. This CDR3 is CASRLQGTNSPLHF. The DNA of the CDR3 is TGTGCCAGCAGGTTGCAGGGAACGAATTCACCCCTCCACTTT.

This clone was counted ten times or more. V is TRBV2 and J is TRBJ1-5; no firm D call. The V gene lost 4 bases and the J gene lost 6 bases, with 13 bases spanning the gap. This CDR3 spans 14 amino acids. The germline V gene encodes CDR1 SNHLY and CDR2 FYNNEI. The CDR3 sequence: CASSGEGNRQPQHF. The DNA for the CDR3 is TGTGCCAGCAGTGGTGAGGGAAACCGTCAGCCCCAGCATTTT.

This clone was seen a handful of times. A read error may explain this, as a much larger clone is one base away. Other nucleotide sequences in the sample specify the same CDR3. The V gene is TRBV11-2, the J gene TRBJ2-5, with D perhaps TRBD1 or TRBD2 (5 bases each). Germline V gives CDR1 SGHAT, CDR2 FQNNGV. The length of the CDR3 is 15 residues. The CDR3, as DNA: TGTGCCAGCAGCAGCCTCGAGGGGTTCCAAGAGACCCAGTACTTT. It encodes CASSSLEGFQETQYF.

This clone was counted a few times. The CDR3 sequence is CASSESSFYSRRGSPLHF. CDR3 nucleotide sequence: TGTGCCAGCAGTGAATCTTCCTTTTACTCGAGAAGGGGGTCACCCCTCCACTTT. The genes are TRBV2 and TRBJ1-6; weak D call: TRBD1 (6 bases). The CDR3 totals 18 residues. The germline V gene has CDR1 SNHLY and CDR2 FYNNEI. Trimming cost V 2 bases and J 10 bases, with 24 bases left between them.

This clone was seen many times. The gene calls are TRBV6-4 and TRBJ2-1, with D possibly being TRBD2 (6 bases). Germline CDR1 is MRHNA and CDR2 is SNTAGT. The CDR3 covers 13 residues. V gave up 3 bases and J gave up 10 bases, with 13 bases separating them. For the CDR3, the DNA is TGTGCCAGCAGTGAATCTAGCGTAGGGGAGCAGTTCTTC. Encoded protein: CASSESSVGEQFF.

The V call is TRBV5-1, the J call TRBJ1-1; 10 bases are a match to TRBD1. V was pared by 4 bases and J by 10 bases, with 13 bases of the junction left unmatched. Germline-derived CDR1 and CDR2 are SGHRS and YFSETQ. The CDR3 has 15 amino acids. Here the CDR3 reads CASSPGTGVMAGAFF. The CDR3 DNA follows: TGCGCCAGCAGCCCCGGGACAGGGGTTATGGCTGGAGCTTTCTTT.

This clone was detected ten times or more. Here the CDR3 DNA reads TGTGCCAGCAGTTTCCTCCCGACTAGCGGGAAAGACTCGGGTTACGAGCAGTACTTC. Translation gives CASSFLPTSGKDSGYEQYF. The V and J genes are TRBV28 and TRBJ2-7; 11 bases agree with TRBD2. Germline lookup yields CDR1 MDHEN and CDR2 SYDVKM. The CDR3 loop spans 19 amino acids. The junction had 17 bases not matched to a gene; V was cut back by 3 bases and J by 4 bases.

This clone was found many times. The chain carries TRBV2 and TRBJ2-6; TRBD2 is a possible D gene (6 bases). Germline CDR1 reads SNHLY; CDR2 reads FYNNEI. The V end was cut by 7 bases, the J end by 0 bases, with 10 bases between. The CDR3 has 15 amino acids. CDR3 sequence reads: CASNGRNSGANVLTF. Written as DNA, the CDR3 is TGTGCCAGCAATGGGAGGAACTCTGGGGCCAACGTCCTGACTTTC. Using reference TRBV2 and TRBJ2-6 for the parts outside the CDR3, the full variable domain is EPEVTQTPSHQVTQMGQEVILRCVPISNHLYFYWYRQILGQKVEFLVSFYNNEISEKSEIFDDQFSVERPDGSNFTLKIRSTKLEDSAMYFCASNGRNSGANVLTFGAGSRLTVL.

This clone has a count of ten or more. CDR3 bases: TGTGCCAGCAGCGTTGGGGGACAGGGGGACGAGCAGTACTTC. It specifies CASSVGGQGDEQYF. V gene TRBV9 combines with J gene TRBJ2-7; 11 bases line up with TRBD1. The V gene's germline CDR1 is SGDLS and CDR2 YYNGEE. V shed 2 bases, J shed 5 bases, and the junction held 3 bases outside the gene matches. The CDR3 has 14 residues.

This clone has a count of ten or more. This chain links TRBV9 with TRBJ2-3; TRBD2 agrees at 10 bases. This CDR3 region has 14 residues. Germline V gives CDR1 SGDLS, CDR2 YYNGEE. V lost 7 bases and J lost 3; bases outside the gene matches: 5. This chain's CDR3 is CASGSGGATDTQYF. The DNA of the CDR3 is TGTGCCAGCGGGAGCGGGGGGGCGACAGATACGCAGTATTTT.

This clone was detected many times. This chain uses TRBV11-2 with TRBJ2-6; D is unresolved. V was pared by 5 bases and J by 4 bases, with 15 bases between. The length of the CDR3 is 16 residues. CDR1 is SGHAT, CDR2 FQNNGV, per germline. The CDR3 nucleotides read TGTGCCAGCAGCCCCACCGCAACGACAGGGGCCAACGTCCTGACTTTC. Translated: CASSPTATTGANVLTF.

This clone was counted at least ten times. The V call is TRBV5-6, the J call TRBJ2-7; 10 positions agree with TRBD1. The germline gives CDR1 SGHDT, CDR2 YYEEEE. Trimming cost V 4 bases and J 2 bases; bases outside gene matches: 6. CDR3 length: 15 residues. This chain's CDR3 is CASSPTGTGAYEQYF. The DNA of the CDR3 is TGTGCCAGCAGCCCCACCGGGACAGGGGCCTACGAGCAGTACTTC.

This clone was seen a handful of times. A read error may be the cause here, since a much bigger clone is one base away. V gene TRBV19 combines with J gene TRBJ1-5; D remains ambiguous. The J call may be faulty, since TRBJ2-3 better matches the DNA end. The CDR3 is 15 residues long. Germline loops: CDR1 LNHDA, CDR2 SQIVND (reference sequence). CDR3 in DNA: TGTGCCAGTAGTATTTGGGGAAAAGGCAATCAGCCCCAGTATTTT. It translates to CASSIWGKGNQPQYF.

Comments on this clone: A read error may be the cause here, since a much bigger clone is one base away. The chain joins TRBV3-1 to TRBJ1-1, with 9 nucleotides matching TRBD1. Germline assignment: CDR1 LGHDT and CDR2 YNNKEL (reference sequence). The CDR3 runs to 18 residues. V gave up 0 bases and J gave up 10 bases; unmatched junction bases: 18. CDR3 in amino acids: CASSQDLLPTGGCRRAFF. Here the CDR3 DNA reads TGTGCCAGCAGCCAAGATCTCCTTCCTACAGGGGGCTGTCGGAGAGCTTTCTTT. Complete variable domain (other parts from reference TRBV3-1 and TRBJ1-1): DTAVSQTPKYLVTQMGNDKSIKCEQNLGHDTMYWYKQDSKKFLKIMFSYNNKELIINETVPNRFSPKSPDKAHLNLHINSLELGDSAVYFCASSQDLLPTGGCRRAFFGQGTRLTVV.

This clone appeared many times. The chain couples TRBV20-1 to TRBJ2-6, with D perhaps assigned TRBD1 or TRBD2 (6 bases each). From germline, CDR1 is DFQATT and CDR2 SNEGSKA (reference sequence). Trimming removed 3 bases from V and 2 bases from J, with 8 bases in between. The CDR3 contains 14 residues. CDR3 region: CSAREGAGANVLTF. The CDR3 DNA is TGCAGTGCTAGGGAGGGGGCTGGGGCCAACGTCCTGACTTTC.

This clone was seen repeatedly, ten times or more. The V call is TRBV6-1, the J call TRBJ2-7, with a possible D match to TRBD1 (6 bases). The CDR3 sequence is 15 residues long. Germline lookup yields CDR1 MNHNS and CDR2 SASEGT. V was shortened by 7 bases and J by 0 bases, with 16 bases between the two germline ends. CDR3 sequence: CASIKGTSSSYEQYF. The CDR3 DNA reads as TGTGCCAGCATCAAGGGGACATCGAGCTCCTACGAGCAGTACTTC.

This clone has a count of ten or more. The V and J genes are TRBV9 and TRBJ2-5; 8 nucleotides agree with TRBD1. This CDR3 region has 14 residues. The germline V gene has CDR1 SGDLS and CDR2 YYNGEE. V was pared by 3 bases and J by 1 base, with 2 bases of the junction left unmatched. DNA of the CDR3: TGTGCCAGCAGCGAAGACAGGGGCCAAGAGACCCAGTACTTC. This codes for CASSEDRGQETQYF.

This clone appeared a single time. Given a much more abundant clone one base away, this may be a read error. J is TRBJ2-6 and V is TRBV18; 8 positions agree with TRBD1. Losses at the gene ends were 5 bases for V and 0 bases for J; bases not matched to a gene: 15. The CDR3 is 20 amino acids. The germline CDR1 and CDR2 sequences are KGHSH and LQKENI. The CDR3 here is CASSNTACGQGVSGANVLTF. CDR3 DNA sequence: TGTGCCAGCTCAAACACGGCCTGCGGACAGGGCGTCTCTGGGGCCAACGTCCTGACTTTC.

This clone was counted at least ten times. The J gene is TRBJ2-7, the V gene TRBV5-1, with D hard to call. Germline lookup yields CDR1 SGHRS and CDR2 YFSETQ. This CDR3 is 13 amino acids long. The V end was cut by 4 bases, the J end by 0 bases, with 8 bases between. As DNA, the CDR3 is TGCGCCAGCAGCAGGACGTCCTCCTACGAGCAGTACTTC. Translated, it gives CASSRTSSYEQYF.

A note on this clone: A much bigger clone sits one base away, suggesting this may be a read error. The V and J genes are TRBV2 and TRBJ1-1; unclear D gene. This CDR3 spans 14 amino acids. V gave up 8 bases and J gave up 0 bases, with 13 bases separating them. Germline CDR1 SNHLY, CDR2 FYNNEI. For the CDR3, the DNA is TGTGCCAGCCTTCGGTCGGTAGTGAACACTGAAGCTTTCTTT. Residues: CASLRSVVNTEAFF.

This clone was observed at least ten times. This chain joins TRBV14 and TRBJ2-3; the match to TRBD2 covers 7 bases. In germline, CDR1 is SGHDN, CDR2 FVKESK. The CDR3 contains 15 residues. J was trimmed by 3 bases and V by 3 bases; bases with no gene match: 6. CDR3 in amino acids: CASSHDGLGTDTQYF. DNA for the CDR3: TGTGCCAGCAGCCACGACGGACTAGGGACAGATACGCAGTATTTT.

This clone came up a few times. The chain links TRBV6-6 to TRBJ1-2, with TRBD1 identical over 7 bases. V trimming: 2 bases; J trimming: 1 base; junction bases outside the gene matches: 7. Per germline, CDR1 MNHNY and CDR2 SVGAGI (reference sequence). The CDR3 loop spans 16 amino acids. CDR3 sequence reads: CASSYLGQANNYGYTF. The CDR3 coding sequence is TGTGCCAGCAGTTACCTAGGACAGGCTAATAACTATGGCTACACCTTC.

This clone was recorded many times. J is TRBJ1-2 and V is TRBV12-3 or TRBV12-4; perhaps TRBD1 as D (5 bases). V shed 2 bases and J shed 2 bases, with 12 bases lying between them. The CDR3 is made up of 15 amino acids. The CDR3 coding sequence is TGTGCCAGCAGTTTAAAGGGCGGGACGAACTATGGCTACACCTTC. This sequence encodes CASSLKGGTNYGYTF.

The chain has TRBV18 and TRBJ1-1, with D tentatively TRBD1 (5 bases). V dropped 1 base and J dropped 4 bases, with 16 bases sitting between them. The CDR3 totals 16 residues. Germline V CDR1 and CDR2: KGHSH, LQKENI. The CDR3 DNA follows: TGTGCCAGCTCACCACAGACCCTGGAGGGGACCACTGAAGCTTTCTTT. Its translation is CASSPQTLEGTTEAFF.

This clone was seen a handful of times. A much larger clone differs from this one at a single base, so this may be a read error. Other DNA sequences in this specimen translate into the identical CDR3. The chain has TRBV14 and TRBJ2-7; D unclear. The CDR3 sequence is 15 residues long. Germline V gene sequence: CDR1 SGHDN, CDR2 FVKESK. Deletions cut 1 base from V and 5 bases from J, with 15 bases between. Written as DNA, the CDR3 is TGTGCCAGCAGCCAAGGACACGTACTAACCCACGAGCAGTACTTC. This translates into CASSQGHVLTHEQYF.